The sample holds one count of the clone carrying this T cell receptor beta chain. The V gene's germline CDR1 is SGHAT and CDR2 FQDESV (reference sequence). V was trimmed by 3 bases and J by 6 bases, leaving 5 bases between them. There are 11 residues in the CDR3. This sample was included in a study of T cell responses to AZD1222 COVID-19 vaccine. Repertoires were generated with immunoSEQ multiplex PCR, while TCRdb's copy carries only in-frame clones and drops some. Among some 150,000 clones listed, more than 70% were seen once. The material sequenced was peripheral blood, taken on day 0 of AZD1222 vaccination. The gene calls are TRBV11-1 and TRBJ2-5, with a weak D call TRBD2 (5 bases). This sequence was found in an adult in good health. The CDR3 loop is CASSFGKTQYF. CDR3 DNA: TGTGCCAGCAGCTTCGGGAAGACCCAGTACTTC.